This TCR beta chain originates from a study of cytomegalovirus exposure and HLA in healthy donors. Study conclusions and caveats: The finding came from a later analysis; first-cohort TCR clusters tended to co-occur in the 110 or so validation repertoires.

Germline CDR1 and CDR2: LNHDA and SQIVND (reference sequence). This CDR3 comprises 15 residues. V lost 1 base, J lost 0 bases, and 7 bases lay in between. The table came from immunoSEQ multiplex PCR; TCRdb's copy has only in-frame clones and leaves some out. The sample holds more than 95,000 clones, about 91% seen once. With respect to this clone: Its antigen is undetermined.

The origin of this receptor is a man younger than 30 in good health and CMV-seronegative. The chain combines TRBV19 with TRBJ1-5; no definite D call. Sequenced: PBMCs. The CDR3 here is CASSIAAYSNQPQHF. In DNA form, the CDR3 reads TGTGCCAGTAGTATAGCCGCCTATAGCAATCAGCCCCAGCATTTT.